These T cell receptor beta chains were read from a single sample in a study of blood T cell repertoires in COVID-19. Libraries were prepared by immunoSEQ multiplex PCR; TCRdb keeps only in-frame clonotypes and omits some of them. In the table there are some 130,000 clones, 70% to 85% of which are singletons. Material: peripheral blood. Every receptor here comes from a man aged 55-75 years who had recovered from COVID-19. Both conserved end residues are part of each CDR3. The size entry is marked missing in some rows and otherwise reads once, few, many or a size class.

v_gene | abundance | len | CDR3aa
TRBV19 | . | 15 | CASSPESSYNSPLHF
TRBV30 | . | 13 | CAWSERVQETQYF
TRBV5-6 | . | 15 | CASSFLGGYGYEQYF
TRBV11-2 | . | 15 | CASSSQGATGNEQFF
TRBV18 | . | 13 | CASSSGDTDTQYF
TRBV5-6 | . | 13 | CASRYSFAYEQYF
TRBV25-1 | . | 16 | CASSDPTGGSYNEQFF
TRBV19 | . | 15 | CASSTGTGNNSPLHF
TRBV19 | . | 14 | CASSPFSGTDTQYF
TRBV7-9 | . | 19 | CASSLLGQGHVKGDTEAFF
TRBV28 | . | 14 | CASSLTSGGNGYTF
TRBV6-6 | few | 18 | CASSPHPGQGGVTDTQYF
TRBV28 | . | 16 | CASRGAVGSSYNEQFF
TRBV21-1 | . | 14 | CAIFPRGVPYEQYF
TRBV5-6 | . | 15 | CASSRGQFSNQPQHF
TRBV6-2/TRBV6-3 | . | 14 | CASSATGIRNEQFF
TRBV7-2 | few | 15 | CASSSRTGRNSPLHF
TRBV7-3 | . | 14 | CASSRDWNTGELFF
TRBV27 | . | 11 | CASGTAYEQYF
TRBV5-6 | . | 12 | CASSPRGYGYTF
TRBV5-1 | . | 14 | CASSLEQYNSPLHF
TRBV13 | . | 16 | CASSPPLAGGTNEQFF
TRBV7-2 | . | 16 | CASTETSGGYQETQYF
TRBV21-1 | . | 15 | CASSIRDSMNTEAFF
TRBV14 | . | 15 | CASSQVARGSGELFF
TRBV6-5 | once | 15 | CASSLGATGIYGYTF
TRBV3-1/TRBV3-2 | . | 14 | CASSQVTGNTEAFF
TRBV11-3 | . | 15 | CASSQGSVGDTEAFF
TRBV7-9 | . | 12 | CASSFPRAEAFF
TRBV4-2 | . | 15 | CASSQRTGQATEAFF
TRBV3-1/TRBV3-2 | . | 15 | CASSQGLAGTYEQYF
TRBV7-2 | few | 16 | CASSTNPMRSGNTIYF
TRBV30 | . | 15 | CAWSTPGGAQETQYF
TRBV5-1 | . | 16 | CASSPAGGLPYNEQFF
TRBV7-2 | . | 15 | CASSYEVAGANVLTF
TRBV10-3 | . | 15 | CAISDLAGPTDTQYF
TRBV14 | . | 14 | CASGTGGSADTQYF
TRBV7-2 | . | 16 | CASSPGVAMYNSPLHF
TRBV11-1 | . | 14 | CASARTAPTYEQYF
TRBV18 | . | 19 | CASSPPKGAGLGSYNEQFF
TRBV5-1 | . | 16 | CASSFGPTGVAGELFF
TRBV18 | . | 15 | CASSPPSGSDNEQFF
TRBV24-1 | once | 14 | CATSDEGNDYGYTF
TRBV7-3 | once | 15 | CASSLNGGTDEKLFF
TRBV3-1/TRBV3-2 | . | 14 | CASSAWDRGIEQYF
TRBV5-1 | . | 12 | CASSLEPTRQYF
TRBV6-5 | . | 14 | CASSPDRGRTEQYF
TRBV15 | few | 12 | CATSRDRDEQYF
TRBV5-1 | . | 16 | CASSLGSANTGGELFF
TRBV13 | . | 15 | CASRSWDSSNYGYTF
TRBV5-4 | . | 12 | CASSAYREKLFF
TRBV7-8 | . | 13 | CASSFDSNYGYTF
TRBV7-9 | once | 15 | CASSFRTSGTNEQFF
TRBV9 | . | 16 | CASSPRTQAGNSPLHF
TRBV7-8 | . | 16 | CASRPTGRPGVYEQYF
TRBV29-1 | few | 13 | CSGDGGRGTEAFF
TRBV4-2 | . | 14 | CASSQENRNYEQYF
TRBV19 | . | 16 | CASSTGLAGTTDTQYF
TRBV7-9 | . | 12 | CASSLGGGPAFF
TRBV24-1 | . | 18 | CATSDDRGWRANTGELFF